Given below is one T cell receptor beta chain in context. Antigen unknown. PCR amplification relied on 60 Vbeta primers (plus 13 Jbeta primers). Method: immunoSEQ multiplex PCR; TCRdb's copy keeps in-frame clones and lacks some. Of about 150,000 clones in the sample, approximately 80% were seen once. The sample is drawn from a study of cytomegalovirus exposure and HLA in healthy donors. In the study overall: Earlier findings included roughly 100 million unique TCR beta sequences obtained from about 180 million T cells.

This CDR3 is 15 amino acids long. The germline V and J ends were trimmed by 5 bases and 1 base, with 14 bases remaining between them. Germline loops: CDR1 SGHAT, CDR2 FQNNGV. General observations from the study: Within the data, a cluster of highly shared sequence variants was likely a sequencing artifact. A later analysis showed HLA-associated TCR beta chains outstripping equally common others in clonal expansion.

The chain carries TRBV11-2 and TRBJ1-1; weak D call: TRBD1 (5 bases). The source of this sequence is a man aged 30 to 39 in good health and CMV-seropositive. Sample: PBMCs. The CDR3 DNA follows: TGTGCCAGCAGCAATCGGGGGGGAGCGAACACTGAAGCTTTCTTT. Translating it yields CASSNRGGANTEAFF.